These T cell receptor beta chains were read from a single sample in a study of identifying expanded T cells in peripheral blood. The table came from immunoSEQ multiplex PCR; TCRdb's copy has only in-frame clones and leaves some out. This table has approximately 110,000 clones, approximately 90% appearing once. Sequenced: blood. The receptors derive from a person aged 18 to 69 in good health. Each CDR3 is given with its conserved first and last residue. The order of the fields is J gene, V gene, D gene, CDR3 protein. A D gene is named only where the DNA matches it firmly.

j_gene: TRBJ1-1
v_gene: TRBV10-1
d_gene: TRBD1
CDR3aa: CASSEWQGGTPPLTTTMNTEAFF

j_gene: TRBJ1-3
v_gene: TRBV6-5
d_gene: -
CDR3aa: CASSPRRSGNTIYF

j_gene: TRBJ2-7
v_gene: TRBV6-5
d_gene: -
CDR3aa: CASSSGHPSSYEQYF

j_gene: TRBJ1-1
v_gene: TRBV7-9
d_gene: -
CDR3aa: CASSMEGEAFF

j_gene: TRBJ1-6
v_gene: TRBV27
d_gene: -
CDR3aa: CASSLGYGNSPLHF

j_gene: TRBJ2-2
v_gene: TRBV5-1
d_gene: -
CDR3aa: CASSLGNPGELFF

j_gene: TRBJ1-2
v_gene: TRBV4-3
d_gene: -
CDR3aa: CASSQSWVLYRDDGYGYTF

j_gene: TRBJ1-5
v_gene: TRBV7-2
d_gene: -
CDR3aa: CASSLVAGREQPQHF

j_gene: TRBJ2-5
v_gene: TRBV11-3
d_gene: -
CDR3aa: CASSGAGQGTQYF

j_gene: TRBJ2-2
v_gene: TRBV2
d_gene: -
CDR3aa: CASIGGVNTGELFF

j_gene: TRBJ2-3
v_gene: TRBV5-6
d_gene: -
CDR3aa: CASSLFVNTQYF

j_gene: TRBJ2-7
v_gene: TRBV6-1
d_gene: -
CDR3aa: CASSCDYSYEQYF

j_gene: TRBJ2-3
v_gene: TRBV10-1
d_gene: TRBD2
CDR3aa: CASPLGGGAEDTQYF

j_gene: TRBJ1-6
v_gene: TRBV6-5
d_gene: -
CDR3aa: CASRKTQESNSPLHF

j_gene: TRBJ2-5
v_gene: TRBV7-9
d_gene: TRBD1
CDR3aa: CASSPLVGQGETQYF

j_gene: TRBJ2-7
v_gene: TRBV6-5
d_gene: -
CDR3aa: CASTWTASYEQYF

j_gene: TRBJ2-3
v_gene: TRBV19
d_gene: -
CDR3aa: CASVLRRITDTQYF

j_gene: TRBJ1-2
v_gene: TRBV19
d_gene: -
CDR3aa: CASSRGALDYGYTF

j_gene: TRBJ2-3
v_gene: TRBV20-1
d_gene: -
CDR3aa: CSAAGTDTQYF

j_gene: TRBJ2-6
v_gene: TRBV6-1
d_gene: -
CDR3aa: CASREMGKTGANVLTF

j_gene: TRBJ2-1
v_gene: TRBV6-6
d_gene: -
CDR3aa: CASSYGRVEYNEQFF

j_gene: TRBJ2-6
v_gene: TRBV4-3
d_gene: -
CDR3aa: CASRRSGANVLTF

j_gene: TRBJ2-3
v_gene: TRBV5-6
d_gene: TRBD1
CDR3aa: CASSIRTGSTDTQYF

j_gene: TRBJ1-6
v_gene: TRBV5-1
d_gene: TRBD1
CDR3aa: CASIPTGDRGNNSPLHF

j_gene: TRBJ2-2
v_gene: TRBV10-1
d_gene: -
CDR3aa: CASSDIGDGNTGELFF

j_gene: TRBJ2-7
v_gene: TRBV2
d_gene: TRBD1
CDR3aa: CASSEVAGGGYEQYF

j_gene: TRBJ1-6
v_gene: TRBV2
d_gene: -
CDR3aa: CASSPGPSSPLHF

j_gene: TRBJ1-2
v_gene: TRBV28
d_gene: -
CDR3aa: CASSLFGGYTF

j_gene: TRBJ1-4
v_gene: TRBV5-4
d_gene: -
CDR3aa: CASSLGRQSGEKLFF

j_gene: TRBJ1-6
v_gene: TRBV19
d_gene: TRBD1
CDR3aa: CATRQQGAGNSPLHF

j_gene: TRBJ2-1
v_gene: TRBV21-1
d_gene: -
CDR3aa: CASSAPSGNEQFF

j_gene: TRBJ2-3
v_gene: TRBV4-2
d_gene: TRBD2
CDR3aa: CASSAFLAGGLTSTDTQYF

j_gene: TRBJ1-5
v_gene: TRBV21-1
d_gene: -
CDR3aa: CASSKVGGGFVGNQPQHF

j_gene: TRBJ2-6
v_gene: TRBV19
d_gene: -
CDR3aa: CASVASAGANVLTF

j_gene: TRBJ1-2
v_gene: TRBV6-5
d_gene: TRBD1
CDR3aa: CATEDRGGGYTF

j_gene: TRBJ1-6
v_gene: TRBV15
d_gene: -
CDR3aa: CATSRGRSSYNSPLHF

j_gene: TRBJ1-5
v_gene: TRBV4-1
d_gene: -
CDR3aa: CASSQDSYQPQHF

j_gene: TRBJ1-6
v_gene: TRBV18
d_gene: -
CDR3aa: CASSPPEGNSPLHF

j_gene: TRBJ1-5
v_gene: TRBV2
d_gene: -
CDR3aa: CASSVASNQPQHF

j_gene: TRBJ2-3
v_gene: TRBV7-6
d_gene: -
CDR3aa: CASSLATDTQYF

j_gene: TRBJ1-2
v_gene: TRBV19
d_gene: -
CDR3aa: CASSVRRDIANYGYTF

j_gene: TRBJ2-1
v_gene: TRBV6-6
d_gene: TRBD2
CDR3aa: CASSYSPGEGGEQFF

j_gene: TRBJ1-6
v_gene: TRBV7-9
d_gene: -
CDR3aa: CASSPSGGQGSPLHF

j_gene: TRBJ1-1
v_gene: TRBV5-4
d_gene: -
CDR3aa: CASSLDGAEAFF

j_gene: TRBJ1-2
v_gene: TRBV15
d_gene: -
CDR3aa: CATSRDETFYGYTF